This is a list of T cell receptor beta chains from one sample in a study of monozygotic twins with inflammatory bowel disease. TCRdb reanalyzed the 5' RACE reads and collapses them to one entry per CDR3 protein, without DNA. This sample's table has under 150,000 distinct CDR3 sequences. The sequencing sample was made of blood. All receptors come from a human donor with ulcerative colitis or Crohn's disease, or a healthy co-twin of an affected twin (not recorded which). The CDR3 runs from the conserved cysteine through the conserved F or W.

J | V | CDR3
TRBJ1-6 | TRBV7-2 | CASSLAGRDNSPLHF
TRBJ1-1 | TRBV6-5 | CASSYSWGPNTEAFF
TRBJ2-3 | TRBV5-5 | CASSLAGSDPRGTQYF
TRBJ1-2 | TRBV14 | CASSPTGVIYGYTF
TRBJ2-3 | TRBV7-8 | CASSLLAGGPNVDTQYF
TRBJ2-7 | TRBV12-3/TRBV12-4 | CASSKGLWSYEQYF
TRBJ1-1 | TRBV12-3/TRBV12-4 | CASSLIWGTEAFF
TRBJ1-1 | TRBV5-1 | CASSLIVGGGVNTEAFF
TRBJ1-4 | TRBV3-1 | CASANRQADFSTNEKLFF
TRBJ1-2 | TRBV5-4 | CASSKGPSGDYGYTF
TRBJ2-5 | TRBV2 | CASSDRDQETQYF
TRBJ2-2 | TRBV7-9 | CASSEGTGAELFF
TRBJ1-3 | TRBV12-3/TRBV12-4 | CASSLAEGEKPGNTIYF